This T cell receptor beta chain comes out of a study of T cell repertoires in cytomegalovirus infection (dated by TCRdb to between 2018 and 2021). Regarding the study in general: The HLA type of each donor mattered for the analysis, because public TCR beta signatures pointed to carriage of CMV infection along with the matching HLA type.

The sequencer listed for this sample is Illumina HiSeq 1500. TCRdb cleaned the public reads at Q25 with fastp, built clones with MiXCR and kept in-frame beta chains. Identical CDR3 proteins give one entry, which carries the most common genes and DNA. In this sample the table shows 130,000 or so distinct CDR3 sequences, approximately 5.9% of which occur a single time. 18% of the sample comes from the top ten. V sheds 0 bases and J sheds 7 bases, leaving 13 bases between their ends. Spanning cysteine to phenylalanine, the CDR3 consists of 15 amino acids. Only CDR3 DNA remains: 45 bases, in frame from the first base. CDR1 and CDR2 (SGHVS, FQNEAQ) derive from the germline V gene. There are a few counts of this clonotype. Its antigen specificity is not known. No clone much larger than this one lies a single base away; base qualities are absent. Study-wide findings and limitations: In both this cohort and an independent cohort of 352 donors, the cumulative frequency of public TCR beta family members distinguished carriers of CMV infection plus the relevant HLA type. The ex vivo response was dominated by HLA-C-restricted CMV-specific TCR beta clonotypes, which also provided the single most frequent clonotype in two of eight donors.

Sequencing input: PBMCs. This chain joins TRBV7-8 to TRBJ2-1; the best D guess is TRBD1, with 6 bases matching. The source is a human donor in good health (CMV status not recorded). Some clones in this sample may be carry-over from other donors' samples. The bases are TGTGCCAGCAGCTTAGCCGGTTCCACAGGGAATGAGCAGTTCTTC. It translates to CASSLAGSTGNEQFF. With all but the CDR3 taken from the reference TRBV7-8 and TRBJ2-1 genes, the full variable domain is: GAGVSQSPRYKVAKRGQDVALRCDPISGHVSLFWYQQALGQGPEFLTYFQNEAQLDKSGLPSDRFFAERPEGSVSTLKIQRTQQEDSAVYLCASSLAGSTGNEQFFGPGTRLTVL.